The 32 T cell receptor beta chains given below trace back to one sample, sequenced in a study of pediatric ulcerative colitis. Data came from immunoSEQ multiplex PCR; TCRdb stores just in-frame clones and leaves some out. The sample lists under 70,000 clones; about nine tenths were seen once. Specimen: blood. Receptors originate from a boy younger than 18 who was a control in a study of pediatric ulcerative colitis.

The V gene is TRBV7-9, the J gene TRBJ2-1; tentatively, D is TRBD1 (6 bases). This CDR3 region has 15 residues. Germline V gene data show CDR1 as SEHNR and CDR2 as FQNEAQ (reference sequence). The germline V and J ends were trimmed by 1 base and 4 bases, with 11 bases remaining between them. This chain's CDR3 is CASSLEGDGYNEQFF. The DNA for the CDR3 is TGTGCCAGCAGCTTAGAGGGGGACGGATACAATGAGCAGTTCTTC.

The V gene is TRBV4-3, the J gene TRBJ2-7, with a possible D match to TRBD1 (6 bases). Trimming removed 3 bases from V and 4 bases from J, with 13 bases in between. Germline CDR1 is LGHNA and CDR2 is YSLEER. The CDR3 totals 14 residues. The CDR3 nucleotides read TGCGCCAGCAGCCATCAAAAAGGGGGATACGAGCAGTACTTC. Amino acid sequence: CASSHQKGGYEQYF.

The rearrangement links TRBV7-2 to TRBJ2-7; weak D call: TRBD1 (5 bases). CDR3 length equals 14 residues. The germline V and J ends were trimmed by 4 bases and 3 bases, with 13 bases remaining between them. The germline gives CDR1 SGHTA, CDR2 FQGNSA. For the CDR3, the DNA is TGTGCCAGCAGCTCAATGGGCAGGGACTACGAGCAGTACTTC. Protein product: CASSSMGRDYEQYF.

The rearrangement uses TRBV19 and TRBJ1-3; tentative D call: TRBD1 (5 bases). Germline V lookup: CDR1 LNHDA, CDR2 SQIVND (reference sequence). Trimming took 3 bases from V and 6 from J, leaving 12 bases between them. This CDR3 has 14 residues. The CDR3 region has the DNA TGTGCCAGTAGTATGGGGGGTCTCGAAAACACCATATATTTT. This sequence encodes CASSMGGLENTIYF.

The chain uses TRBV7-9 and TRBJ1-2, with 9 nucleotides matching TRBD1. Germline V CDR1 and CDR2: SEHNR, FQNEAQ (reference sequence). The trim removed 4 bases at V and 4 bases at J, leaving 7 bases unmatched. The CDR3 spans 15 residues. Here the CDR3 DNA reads TGTGCCAGCAGCTCGGGACAGGGATCCCTCTATGGCTACACCTTC. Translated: CASSSGQGSLYGYTF.

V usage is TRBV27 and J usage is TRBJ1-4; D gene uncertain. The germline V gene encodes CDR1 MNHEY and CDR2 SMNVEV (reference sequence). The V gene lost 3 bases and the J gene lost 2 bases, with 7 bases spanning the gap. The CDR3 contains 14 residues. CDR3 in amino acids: CASSFDQTNEKLFF. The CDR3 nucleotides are TGTGCCAGCAGTTTTGACCAGACTAATGAAAAACTGTTTTTT.

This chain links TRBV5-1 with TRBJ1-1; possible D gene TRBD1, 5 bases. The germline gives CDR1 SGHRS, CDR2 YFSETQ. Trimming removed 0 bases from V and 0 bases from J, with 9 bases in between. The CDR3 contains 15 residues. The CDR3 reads CASSLGAGLNTEAFF. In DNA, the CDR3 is TGCGCCAGCAGCTTGGGGGCAGGGCTGAACACTGAAGCTTTCTTT.

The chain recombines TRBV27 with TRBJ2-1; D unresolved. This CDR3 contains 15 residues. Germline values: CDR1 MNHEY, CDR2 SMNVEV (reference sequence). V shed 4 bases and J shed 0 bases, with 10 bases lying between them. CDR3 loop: CASSSPERSYNEQFF. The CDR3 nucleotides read TGTGCCAGCAGTTCCCCGGAACGCTCCTACAATGAGCAGTTCTTC.

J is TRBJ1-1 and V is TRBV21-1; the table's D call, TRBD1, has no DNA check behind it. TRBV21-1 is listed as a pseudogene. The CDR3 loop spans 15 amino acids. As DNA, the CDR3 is TGTGCCAGCAGCAAAGGTGGCGGACAGGACCCTGAAGCTTTCTTT. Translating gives CASSKGGGQDPEAFF.

The CDR3 loop reads CASSGAGETQYF. The CDR3 DNA is TGTGCCAGCAGTGGGGCAGGAGAGACCCAGTACTTC. This chain links TRBV6-1 with TRBJ2-5; D is unresolved. The CDR3 runs 12 residues. CDR1 is MNHNS, CDR2 SASEGT, per germline. V lost 4 bases to trimming and J lost 4 bases, with 7 bases between them.

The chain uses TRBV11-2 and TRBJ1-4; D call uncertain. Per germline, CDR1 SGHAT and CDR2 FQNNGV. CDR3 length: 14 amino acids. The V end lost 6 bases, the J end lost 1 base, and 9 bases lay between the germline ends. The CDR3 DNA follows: TGTGCCAGCAGTTTCAAGGGAACTAATGAAAAACTGTTTTTT. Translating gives CASSFKGTNEKLFF.

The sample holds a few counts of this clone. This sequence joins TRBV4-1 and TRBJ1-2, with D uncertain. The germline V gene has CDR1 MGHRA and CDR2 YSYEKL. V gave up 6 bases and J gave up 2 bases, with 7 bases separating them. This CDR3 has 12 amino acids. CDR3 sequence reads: CASSKSNYGYTF. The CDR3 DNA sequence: TGCGCCAGCAGTAAATCAAACTATGGCTACACCTTC.

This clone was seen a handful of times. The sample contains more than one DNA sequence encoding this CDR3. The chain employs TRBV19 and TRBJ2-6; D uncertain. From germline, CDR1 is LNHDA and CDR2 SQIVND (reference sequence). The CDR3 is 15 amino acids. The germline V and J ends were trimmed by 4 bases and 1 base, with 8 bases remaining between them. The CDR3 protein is CASSKHNSGANVLTF. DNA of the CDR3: TGTGCCAGTAGTAAACATAATTCTGGGGCCAACGTCCTGACTTTC.

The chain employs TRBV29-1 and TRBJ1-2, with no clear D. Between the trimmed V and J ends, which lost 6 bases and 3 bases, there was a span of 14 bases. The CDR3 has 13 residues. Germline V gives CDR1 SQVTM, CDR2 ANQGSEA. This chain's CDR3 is CSVLVAGDYGYTF. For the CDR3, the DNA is TGCAGCGTCCTCGTAGCAGGAGACTATGGCTACACCTTC. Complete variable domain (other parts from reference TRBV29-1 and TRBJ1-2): SAVISQKPSRDICQRGTSLTIQCQVDSQVTMMFWYRQQPGQSLTLIATANQGSEATYESGFVIDKFPISRPNLTFSTLTVSNMSPEDSSIYLCSVLVAGDYGYTFGSGTRLTVV.

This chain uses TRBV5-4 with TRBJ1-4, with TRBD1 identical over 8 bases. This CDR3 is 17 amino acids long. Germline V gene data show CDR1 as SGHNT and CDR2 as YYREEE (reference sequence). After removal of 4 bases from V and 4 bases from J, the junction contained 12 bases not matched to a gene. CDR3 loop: CASSHTLQGDLNEKLFF. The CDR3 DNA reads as TGTGCCAGCAGCCATACCCTACAGGGGGACCTTAATGAAAAACTGTTTTTT.

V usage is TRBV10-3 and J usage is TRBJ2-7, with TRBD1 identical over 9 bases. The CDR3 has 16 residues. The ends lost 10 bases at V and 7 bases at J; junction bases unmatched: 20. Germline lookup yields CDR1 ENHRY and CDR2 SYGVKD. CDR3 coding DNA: TGTGCCACCGTCCCGGGACAGGGCCCGCGGTTCGGGGAGCAGTACTTC. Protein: CATVPGQGPRFGEQYF.

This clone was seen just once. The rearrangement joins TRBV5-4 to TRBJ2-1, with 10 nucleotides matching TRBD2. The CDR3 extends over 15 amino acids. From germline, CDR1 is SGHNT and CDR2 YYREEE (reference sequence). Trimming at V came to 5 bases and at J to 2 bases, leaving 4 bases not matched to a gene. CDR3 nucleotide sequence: TGTGCCAGCAGACAGAGCGGGGGGGCCTACAATGAGCAGTTCTTC. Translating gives CASRQSGGAYNEQFF.

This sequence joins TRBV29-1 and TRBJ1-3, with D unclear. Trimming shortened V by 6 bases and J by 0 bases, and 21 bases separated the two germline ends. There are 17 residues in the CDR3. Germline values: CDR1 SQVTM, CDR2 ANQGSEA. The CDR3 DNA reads TGCAGCGTCGTTTTTGAGGCGGACGGAAGCTCTGGAAACACCATATATTTT. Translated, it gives CSVVFEADGSSGNTIYF.

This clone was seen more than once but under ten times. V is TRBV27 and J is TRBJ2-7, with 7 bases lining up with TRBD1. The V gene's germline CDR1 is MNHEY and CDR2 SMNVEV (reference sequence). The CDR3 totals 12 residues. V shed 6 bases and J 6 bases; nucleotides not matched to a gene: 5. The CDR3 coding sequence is TGTGCCAGCAGCGTTGACAGGGCCGAGCAGTACTTC. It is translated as CASSVDRAEQYF.

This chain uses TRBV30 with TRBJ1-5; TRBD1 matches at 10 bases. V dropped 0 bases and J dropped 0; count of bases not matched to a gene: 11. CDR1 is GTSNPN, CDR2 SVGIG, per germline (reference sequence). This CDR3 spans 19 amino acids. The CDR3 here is CAWSVSRTGGTYSNQPQHF. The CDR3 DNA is TGTGCCTGGAGTGTAAGTCGGACAGGGGGTACCTATAGCAATCAGCCCCAGCATTTT.

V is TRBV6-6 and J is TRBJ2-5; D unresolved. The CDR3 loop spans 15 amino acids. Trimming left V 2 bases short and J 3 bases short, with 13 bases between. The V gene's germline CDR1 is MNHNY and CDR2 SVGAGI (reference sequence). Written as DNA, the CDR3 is TGTGCCAGCAGTTACCCCACAAGAGAAGAAGAGACCCAGTACTTC. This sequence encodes CASSYPTREEETQYF.

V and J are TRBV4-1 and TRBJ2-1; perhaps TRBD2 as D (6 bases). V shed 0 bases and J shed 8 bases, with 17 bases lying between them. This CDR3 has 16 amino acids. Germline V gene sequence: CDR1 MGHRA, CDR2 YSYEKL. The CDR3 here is CASSQDPGVESYEQFF. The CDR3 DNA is TGCGCCAGCAGCCAAGATCCGGGAGTTGAATCGTATGAGCAGTTCTTC.

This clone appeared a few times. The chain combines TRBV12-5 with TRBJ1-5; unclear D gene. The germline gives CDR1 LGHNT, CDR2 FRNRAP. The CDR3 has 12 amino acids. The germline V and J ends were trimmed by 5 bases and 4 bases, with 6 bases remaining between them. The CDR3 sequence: CASGLSNQPQHF. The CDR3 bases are TGTGCTAGTGGTCTCAGTAATCAGCCCCAGCATTTT.

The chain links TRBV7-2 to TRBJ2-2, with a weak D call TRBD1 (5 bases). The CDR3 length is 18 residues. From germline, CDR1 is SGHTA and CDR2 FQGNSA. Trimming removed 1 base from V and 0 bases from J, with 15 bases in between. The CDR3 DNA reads TGTGCCAGCAGCTTAGGGCCGGCGTGGACAACGAACACCGGGGAGCTGTTTTTT. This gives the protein CASSLGPAWTTNTGELFF.

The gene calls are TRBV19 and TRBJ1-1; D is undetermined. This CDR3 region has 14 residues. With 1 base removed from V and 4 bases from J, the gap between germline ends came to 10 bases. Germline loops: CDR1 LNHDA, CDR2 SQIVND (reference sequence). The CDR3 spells CASSIGGSATEAFF. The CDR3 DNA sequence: TGTGCCAGTAGTATAGGAGGGTCGGCCACTGAAGCTTTCTTT.

CDR3 region: CASSFPGGLVDEQFF. The CDR3 DNA sequence: TGTGCCAGCAGTTTTCCAGGGGGCCTTGTGGATGAGCAGTTCTTC. V gene TRBV28 combines with J gene TRBJ2-1; 8 bases line up with TRBD1. The CDR3 is 15 residues long. The germline V gene encodes CDR1 MDHEN and CDR2 SYDVKM. The junction had 9 bases not matched to a gene; V was cut back by 3 bases and J by 8 bases.

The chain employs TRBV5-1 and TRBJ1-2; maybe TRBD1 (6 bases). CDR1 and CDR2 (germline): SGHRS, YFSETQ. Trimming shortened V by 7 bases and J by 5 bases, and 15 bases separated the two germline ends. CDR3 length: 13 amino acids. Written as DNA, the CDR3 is TGCGCCAGCGGCCCAGAGGGGGAATATGGCTACACCTTC. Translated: CASGPEGEYGYTF.

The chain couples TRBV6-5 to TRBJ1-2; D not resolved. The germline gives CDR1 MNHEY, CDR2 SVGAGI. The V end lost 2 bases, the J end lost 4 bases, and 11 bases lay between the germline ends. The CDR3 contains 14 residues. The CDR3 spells CASSYAVTSYGYTF. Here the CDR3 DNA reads TGTGCCAGCAGTTACGCGGTTACGAGCTATGGCTACACCTTC.

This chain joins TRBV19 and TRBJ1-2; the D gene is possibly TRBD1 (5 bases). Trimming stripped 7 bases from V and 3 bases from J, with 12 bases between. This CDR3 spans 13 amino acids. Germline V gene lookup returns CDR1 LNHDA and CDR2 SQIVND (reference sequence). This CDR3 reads CASKVGAHYGYTF. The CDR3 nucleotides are TGTGCCAGTAAGGTTGGGGCCCACTATGGCTACACCTTC.

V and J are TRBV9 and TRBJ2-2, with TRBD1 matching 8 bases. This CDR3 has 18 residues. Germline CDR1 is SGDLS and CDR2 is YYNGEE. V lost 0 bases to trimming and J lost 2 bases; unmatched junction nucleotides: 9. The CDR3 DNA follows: TGTGCCAGCAGCGTAGGGGACAGGCCTTTACCTAACACCGGGGAGCTGTTTTTT. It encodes CASSVGDRPLPNTGELFF.

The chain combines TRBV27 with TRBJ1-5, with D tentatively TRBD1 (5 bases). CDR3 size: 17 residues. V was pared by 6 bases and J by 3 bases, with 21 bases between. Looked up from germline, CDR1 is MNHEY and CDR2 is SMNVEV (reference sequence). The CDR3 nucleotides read TGTGCCAGCAGAAAAAGCGGGTTTGGGGGGGACAATCAGCCCCAGCATTTT. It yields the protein CASRKSGFGGDNQPQHF.

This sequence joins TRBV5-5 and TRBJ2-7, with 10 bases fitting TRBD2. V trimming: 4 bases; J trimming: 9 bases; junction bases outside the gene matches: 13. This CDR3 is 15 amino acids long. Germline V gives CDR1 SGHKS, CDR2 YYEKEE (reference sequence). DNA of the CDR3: TGTGCCAGCAGCCCAGGACTAGCGGCATTACGTGCGCAGTACTTC. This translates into CASSPGLAALRAQYF.